The rows below give T cell receptor beta chains drawn from one sample of a study of shared clonotypes between healthy human individuals. Here immunoSEQ multiplex PCR was the method, and the copy in TCRdb shows in-frame clones only, minus some. The repertoire consists of around 1.9 million clones, with approximately 92% occurring once and the leading ten covering under 2%. What was sequenced was naive CD8+ T cells from PBMCs. These TCRs come from a man between 18 and 29 years old in good health. Some clones in this sample may be carry-over from other donors' samples. Each CDR3 is given without its conserved first and last residue. Size values are once, few and many counts, or a class for expanded clones, and some rows have none.

TRBV7-9	12	TRBJ2-5	-	ASSPATGQETQY
TRBV19	13	TRBJ2-5	-	ASSIVRETQETQY
TRBV27	14	TRBJ2-3	-	ATRTSGRVSTDTQY
TRBV29-1	8	TRBJ2-3	-	SAQADTQY
TRBV29-1	13	TRBJ1-1	once	SVDSRGWADTEAF
TRBV28	12	TRBJ2-7	-	ASSLSAGWAEQY
TRBV14	13	TRBJ1-2	-	ASSHLQGASYGYT
TRBV29-1	9	TRBJ2-7	-	SVGTAYEQY
TRBV9	13	TRBJ2-2	-	ASSVHRGNTGELF
TRBV5-1	14	TRBJ2-5	-	ASSTQEVPYQETQY
TRBV6-1	15	TRBJ2-7	-	ASSEALLASGSYEQY
TRBV27	15	TRBJ2-1	once	ASSLDVLAGVYNEQF
TRBV7-9	14	TRBJ1-5	-	ASSTSTPHRDQPQH
TRBV6-5	13	TRBJ1-5	once	ASSYSRGGNQPQH
TRBV5-1	17	TRBJ2-2	-	ASSLKPGPTVSYTGELF
TRBV6-1	17	TRBJ1-5	once	ASSEAVGTGGYGNQPQH
TRBV14	12	TRBJ2-7	-	ASSHPSKAYEQY
TRBV28	14	TRBJ2-5	-	ASSPRDTLPQETQY
TRBV9	11	TRBJ2-1	-	ASSVVPNNEQF
TRBV23-1	11	TRBJ2-7	-	ASNWGGSYEQY
TRBV4-1	16	TRBJ2-1	-	ASSQGTSGRMTYNEQF
TRBV4-1	12	TRBJ1-2	-	ASSTGTGIAGYT
TRBV6-6	13	TRBJ2-2	few	ASSYRTPNTGELF
TRBV9	13	TRBJ2-7	-	ASSAKGGERYEQY